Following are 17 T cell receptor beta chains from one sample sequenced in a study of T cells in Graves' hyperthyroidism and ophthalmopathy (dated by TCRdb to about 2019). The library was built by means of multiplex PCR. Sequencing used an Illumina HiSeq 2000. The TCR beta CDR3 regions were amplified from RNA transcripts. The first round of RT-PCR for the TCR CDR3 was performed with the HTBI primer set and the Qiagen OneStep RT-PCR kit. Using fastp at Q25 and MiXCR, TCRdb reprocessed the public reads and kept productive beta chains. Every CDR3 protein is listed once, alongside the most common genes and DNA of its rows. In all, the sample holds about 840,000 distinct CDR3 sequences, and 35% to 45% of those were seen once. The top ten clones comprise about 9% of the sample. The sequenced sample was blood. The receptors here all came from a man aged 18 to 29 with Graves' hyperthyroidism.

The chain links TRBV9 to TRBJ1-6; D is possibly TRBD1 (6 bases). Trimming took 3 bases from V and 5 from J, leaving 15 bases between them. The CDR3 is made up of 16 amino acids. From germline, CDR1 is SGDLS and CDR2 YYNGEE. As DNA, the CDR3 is TGTGCCAGCAGCGGTCAAGGGACACCACATAATTCACCCCTCCACTTT. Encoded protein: CASSGQGTPHNSPLHF.

The CDR3 here is CASSQDETTHEQYF. CDR3 bases: TGTGCCAGCAGCCAAGACGAGACTACCCACGAGCAGTACTTC. This chain joins TRBV9 and TRBJ2-7; a possible D gene is TRBD2 (5 bases). The CDR3 has 14 residues. Germline CDR1 is SGDLS and CDR2 is YYNGEE. V shed 4 bases and J shed 5 bases, with 16 bases lying between them.

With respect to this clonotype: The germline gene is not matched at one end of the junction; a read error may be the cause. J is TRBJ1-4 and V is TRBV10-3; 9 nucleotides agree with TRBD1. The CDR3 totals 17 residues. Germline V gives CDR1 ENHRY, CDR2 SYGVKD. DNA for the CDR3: TGTGCCGTCAGTGAAACAGGGGGCGGGGAGCTGAGTGAAAAACTGTTTTTT. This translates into CAVSETGGGELSEKLFF.

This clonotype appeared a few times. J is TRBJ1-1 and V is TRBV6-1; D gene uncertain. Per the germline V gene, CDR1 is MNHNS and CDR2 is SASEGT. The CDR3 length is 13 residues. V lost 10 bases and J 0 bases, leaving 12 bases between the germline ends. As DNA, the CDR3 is TGTGCCACCCTGGTAGGGATGAACACTGAAGCTTTCTTT. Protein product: CATLVGMNTEAFF.

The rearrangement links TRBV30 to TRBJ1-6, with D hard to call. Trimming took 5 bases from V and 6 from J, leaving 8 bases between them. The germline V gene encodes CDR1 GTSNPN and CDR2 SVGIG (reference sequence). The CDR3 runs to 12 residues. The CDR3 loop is CAWGRINSPLHF. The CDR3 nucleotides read TGTGCCTGGGGACGGATTAATTCACCCCTCCACTTT.

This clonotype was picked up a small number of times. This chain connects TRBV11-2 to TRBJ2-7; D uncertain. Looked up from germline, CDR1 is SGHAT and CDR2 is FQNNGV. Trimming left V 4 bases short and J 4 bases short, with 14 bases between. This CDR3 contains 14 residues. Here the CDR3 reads CASSYDSHWYEQYF. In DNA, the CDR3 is TGTGCCAGCAGCTATGACTCCCATTGGTACGAGCAGTACTTC.

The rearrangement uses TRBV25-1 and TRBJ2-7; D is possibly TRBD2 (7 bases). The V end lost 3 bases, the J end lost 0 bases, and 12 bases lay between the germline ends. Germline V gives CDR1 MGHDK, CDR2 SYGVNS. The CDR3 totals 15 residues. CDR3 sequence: CASSDGGASSYEQYF. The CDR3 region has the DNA TGTGCCAGCAGTGATGGGGGGGCGAGCTCCTACGAGCAGTACTTC.

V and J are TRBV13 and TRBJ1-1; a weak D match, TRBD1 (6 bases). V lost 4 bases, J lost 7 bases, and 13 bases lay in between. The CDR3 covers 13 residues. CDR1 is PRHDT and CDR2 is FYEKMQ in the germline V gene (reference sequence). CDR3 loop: CASSSTGRGEAFF. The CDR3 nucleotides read TGTGCCAGCAGCTCGACAGGACGGGGTGAAGCTTTCTTT.

For the CDR3, the DNA is TGTGCCTTTCAACAGGGTTCTAACTATGGCTACACCTTC. Protein sequence: CAFQQGSNYGYTF. J is TRBJ1-2 and V is TRBV2; a weak D match, TRBD1 (6 bases). The CDR3 sequence is 13 residues long. Trimming left V 11 bases short and J 0 bases short, with 13 bases between. The germline V gene has CDR1 SNHLY and CDR2 FYNNEI.

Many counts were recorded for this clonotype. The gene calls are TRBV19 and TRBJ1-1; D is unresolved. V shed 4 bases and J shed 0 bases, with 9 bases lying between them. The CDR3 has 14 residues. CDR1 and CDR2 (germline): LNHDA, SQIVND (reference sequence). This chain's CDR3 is CASSSSGLNTEAFF. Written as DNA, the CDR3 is TGTGCCAGTAGTAGTTCGGGATTGAACACTGAAGCTTTCTTT.

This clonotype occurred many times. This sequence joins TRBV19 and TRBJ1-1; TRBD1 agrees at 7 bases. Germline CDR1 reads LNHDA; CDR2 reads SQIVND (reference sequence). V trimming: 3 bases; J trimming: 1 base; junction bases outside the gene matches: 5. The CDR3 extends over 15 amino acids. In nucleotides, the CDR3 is TGTGCCAGTAGTATCGGGGGACAGACGAACACTGAAGCTTTCTTT. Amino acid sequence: CASSIGGQTNTEAFF.

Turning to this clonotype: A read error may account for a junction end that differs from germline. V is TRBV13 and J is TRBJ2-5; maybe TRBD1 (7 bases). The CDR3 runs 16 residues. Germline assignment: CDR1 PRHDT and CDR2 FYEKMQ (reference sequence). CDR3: CASSLYRGGLDETQYF. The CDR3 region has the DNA TGCGCCAGCAGCCTATACAGGGGAGGTTTGGATGAGACCCAGTACTTC.

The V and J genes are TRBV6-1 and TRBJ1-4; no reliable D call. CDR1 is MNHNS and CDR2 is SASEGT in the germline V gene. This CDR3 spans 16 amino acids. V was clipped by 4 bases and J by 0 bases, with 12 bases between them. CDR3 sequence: CASSVQDSSTNEKLFF. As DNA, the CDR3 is TGTGCCAGCAGTGTTCAGGACTCCTCAACTAATGAAAAACTGTTTTTT.

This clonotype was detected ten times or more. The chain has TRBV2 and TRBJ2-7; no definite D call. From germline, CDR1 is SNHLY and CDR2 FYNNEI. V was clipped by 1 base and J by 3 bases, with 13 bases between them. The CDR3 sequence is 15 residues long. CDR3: CASSEGPRAYYEQYF. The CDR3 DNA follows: TGTGCCAGCAGTGAAGGGCCCCGGGCCTACTACGAGCAGTACTTC.

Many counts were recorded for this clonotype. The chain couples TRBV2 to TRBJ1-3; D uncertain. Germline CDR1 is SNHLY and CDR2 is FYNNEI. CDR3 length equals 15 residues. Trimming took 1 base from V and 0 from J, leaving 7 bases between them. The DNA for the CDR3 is TGTGCCAGCAGTGAAGATGCAAGCTCTGGAAACACCATATATTTT. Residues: CASSEDASSGNTIYF.

In DNA, the CDR3 is TGTGCCAGCAGCTTGCTGGGAACAAACACCGGGGAGCTGTTTTTT. Protein product: CASSLLGTNTGELFF. The chain employs TRBV7-9 and TRBJ2-2, with D hard to call. Germline V lookup: CDR1 SEHNR, CDR2 FQNEAQ (reference sequence). Trimming took 3 bases from V and 2 from J, leaving 10 bases between them. This CDR3 has 15 residues.

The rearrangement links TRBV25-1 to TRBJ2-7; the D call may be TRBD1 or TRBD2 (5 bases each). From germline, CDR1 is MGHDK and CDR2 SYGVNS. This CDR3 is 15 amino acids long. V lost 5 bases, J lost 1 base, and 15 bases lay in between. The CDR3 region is CASSYHRDESYEQYF. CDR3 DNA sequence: TGTGCCAGCAGTTACCACCGGGACGAATCCTACGAGCAGTACTTC.